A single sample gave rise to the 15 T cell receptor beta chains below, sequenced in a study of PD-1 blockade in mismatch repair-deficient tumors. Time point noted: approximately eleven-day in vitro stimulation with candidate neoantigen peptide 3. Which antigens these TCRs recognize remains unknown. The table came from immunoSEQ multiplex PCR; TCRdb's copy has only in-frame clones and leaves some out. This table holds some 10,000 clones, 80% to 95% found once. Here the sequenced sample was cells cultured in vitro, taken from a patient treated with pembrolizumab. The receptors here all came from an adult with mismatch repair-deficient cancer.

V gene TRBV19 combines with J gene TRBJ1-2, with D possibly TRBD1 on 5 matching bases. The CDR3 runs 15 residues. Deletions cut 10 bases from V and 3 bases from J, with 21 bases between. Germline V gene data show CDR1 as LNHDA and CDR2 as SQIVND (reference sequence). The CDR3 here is CATREPRETDYGYTF. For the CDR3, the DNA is TGTGCCACCCGAGAGCCCAGGGAAACCGACTATGGCTACACCTTC.

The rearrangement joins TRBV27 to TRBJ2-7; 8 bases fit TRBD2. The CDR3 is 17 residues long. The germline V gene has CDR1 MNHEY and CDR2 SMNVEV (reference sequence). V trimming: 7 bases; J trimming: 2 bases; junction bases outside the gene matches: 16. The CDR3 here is CASKPSPGGSKTYEQYF. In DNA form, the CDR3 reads TGTGCCAGCAAACCTTCCCCGGGGGGGAGTAAGACCTACGAGCAGTACTTC.

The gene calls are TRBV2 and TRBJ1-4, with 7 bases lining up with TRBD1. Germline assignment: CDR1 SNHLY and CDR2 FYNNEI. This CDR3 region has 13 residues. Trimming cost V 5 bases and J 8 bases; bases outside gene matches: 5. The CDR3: CASSNRGLEKLFF. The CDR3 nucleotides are TGTGCCAGCAGTAACAGGGGATTGGAAAAACTGTTTTTT.

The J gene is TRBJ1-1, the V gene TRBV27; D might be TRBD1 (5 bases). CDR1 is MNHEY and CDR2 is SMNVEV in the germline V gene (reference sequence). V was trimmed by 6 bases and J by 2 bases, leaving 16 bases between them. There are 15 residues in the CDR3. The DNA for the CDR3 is TGTGCCAGCAGCTACCGGGACGGACGAAACACTGAAGCTTTCTTT. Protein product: CASSYRDGRNTEAFF.

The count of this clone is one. In DNA, the CDR3 is TGTGCCAGCAGCCCTGGACTAGCCCCCACAGATACGCAGTATTTT. It codes for CASSPGLAPTDTQYF. The V and J genes are TRBV7-3 and TRBJ2-3, with TRBD2 matching over 8 bases. CDR3 length: 15 amino acids. The germline V gene has CDR1 SGHTA and CDR2 FQGTGA. Germline trimming cut 5 bases from V and 2 bases from J; bases unmatched to any gene: 6.

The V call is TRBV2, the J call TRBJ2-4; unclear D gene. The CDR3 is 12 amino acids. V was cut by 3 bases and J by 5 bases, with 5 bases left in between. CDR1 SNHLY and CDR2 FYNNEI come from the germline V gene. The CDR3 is CASSDRENIQYF. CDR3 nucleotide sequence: TGTGCCAGCAGTGATAGAGAAAACATTCAGTACTTC.

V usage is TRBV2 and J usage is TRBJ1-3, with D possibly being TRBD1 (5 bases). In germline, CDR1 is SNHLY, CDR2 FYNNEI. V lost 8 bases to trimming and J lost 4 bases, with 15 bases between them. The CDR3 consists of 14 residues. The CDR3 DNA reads TGTGCCAGCCGGGAACGGGACCTCGGAAACACCATATATTTT. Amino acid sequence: CASRERDLGNTIYF.

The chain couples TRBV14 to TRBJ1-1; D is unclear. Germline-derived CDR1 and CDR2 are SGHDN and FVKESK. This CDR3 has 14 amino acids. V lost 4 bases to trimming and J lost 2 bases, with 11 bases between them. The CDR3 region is CASSPLMGNTEAFF. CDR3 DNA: TGTGCCAGCAGCCCCTTGATGGGAAACACTGAAGCTTTCTTT.

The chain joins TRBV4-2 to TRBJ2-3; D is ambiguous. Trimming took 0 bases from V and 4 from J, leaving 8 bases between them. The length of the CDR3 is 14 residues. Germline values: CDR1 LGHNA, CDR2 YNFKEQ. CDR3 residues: CASSQEGTADTQYF. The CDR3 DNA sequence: TGTGCCAGCAGCCAAGAAGGCACAGCAGATACGCAGTATTTT.

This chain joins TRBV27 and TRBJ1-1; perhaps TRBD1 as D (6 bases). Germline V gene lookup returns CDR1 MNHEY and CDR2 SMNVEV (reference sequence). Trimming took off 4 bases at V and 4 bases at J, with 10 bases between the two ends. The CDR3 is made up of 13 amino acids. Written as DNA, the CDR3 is TGTGCCAGCAGTTCACTAGGGGGCACTGAAGCTTTCTTT. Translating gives CASSSLGGTEAFF.

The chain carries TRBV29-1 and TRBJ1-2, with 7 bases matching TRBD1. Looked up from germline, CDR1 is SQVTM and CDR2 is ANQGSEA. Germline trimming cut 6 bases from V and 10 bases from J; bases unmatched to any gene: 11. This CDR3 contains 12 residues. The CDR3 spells CSVDGQAEVYTF. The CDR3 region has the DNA TGCAGCGTGGACGGACAGGCGGAGGTCTACACCTTC.

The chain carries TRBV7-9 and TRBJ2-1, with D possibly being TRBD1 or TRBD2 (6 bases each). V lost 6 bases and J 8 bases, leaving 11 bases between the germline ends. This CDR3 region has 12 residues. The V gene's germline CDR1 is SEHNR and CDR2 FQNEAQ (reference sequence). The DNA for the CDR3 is TGTGCCAGCAGGCCGAGGGGGGATGAGCAGTTCTTC. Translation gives CASRPRGDEQFF. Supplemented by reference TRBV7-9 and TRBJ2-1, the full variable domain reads DTGVSQNPRHKITKRGQNVTFRCDPISEHNRLYWYRQTLGQGPEFLTYFQNEAQLEKSRLLSDRFSAERPKGSFSTLEIQRTEQGDSAMYLCASRPRGDEQFFGPGTRLTVL.

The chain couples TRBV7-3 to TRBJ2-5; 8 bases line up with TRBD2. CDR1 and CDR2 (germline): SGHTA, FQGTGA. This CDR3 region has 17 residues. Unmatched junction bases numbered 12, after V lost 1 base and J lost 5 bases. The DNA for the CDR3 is TGTGCCAGCAGCTTAAGTAGCGATCGGGAGGGCCTGGAGACCCAGTACTTC. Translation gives CASSLSSDREGLETQYF.

CDR3 sequence reads: CASSEASSGVGANVLTF. The CDR3 DNA reads as TGTGCCAGCAGTGAAGCATCCTCAGGGGTTGGGGCCAACGTCCTGACTTTC. The rearrangement links TRBV6-1 to TRBJ2-6, with D possibly TRBD1 on 6 matching bases. CDR1 and CDR2 (germline): MNHNS, SASEGT. V was clipped by 0 bases and J by 3 bases, with 12 bases between them. This CDR3 region has 17 residues.

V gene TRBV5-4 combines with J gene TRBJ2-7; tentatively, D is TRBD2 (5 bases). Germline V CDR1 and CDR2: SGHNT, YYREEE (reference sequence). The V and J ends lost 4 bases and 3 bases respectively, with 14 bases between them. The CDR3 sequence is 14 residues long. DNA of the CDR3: TGTGCCAGCAGCCTCGGGGAGCGAGTCTACGAGCAGTACTTC. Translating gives CASSLGERVYEQYF.